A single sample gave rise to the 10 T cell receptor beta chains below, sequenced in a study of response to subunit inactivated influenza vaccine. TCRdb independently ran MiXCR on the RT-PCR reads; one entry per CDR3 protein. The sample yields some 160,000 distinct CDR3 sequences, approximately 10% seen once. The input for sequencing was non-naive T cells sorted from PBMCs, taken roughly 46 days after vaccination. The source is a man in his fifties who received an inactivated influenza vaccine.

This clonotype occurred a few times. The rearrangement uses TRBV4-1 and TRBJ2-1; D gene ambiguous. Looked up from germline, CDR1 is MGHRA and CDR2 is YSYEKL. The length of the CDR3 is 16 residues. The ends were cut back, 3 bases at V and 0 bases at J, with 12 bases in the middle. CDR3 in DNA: TGCGCCAGCAGCCACGACCACCCGAGCTCCTACAATGAGCAGTTCTTC. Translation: CASSHDHPSSYNEQFF.

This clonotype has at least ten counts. CDR3 amino acids: CSAVGTGKETQYF. DNA of the CDR3: TGCAGTGCCGTTGGGACAGGGAAAGAGACCCAGTACTTC. The rearrangement uses TRBV20-1 and TRBJ2-5; 9 bases align to TRBD1. From germline, CDR1 is DFQATT and CDR2 SNEGSKA (reference sequence). Trimming at V came to 6 bases and at J to 3 bases, leaving 5 bases not matched to a gene. This CDR3 has 13 residues.

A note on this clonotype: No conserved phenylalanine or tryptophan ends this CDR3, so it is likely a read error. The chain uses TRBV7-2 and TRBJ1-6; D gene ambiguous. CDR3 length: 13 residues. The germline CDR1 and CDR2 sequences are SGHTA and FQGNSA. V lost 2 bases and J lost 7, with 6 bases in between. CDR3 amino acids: CASSLNPNSPLHL. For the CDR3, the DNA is TGTGCCAGCAGCTTAAATCCGAATTCACCCCTCCACCTT.

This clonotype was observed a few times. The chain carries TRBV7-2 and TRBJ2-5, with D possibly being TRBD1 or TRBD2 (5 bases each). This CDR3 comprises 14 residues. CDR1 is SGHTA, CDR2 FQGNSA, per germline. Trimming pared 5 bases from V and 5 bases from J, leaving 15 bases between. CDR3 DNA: TGTGCCAGCAGCCCTAGACCGGGGCGGGAGACCCAGTACTTC. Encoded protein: CASSPRPGRETQYF.

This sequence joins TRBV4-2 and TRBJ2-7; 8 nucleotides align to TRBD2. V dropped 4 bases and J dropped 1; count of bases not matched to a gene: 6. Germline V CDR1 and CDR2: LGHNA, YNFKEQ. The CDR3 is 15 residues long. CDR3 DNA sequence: TGTGCCAGCAGCCTAGAGGGCGGGAGGTCCTACGAGCAGTACTTC. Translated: CASSLEGGRSYEQYF.

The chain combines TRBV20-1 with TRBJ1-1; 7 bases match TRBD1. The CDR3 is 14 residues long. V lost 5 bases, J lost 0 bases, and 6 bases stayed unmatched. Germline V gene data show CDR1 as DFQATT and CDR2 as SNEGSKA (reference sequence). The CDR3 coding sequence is TGCAGTGCTCAGGCAGGGGGAATGAACACTGAAGCTTTCTTT. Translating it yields CSAQAGGMNTEAFF.

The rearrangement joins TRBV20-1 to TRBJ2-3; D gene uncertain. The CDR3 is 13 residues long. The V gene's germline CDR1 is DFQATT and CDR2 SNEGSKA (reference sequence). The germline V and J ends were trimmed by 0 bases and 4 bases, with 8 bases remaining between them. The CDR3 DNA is TGCAGTGCTAGAGACTTCAGCTCAGATACGCAGTATTTT. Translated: CSARDFSSDTQYF.

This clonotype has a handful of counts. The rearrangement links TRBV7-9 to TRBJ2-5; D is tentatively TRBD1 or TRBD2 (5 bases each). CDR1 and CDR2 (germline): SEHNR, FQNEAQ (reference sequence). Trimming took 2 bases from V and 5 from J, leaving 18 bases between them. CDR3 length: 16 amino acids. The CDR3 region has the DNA TGTGCCAGCAGCTTATATGGGGGTGAGGATACGGAGACCCAGTACTTC. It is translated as CASSLYGGEDTETQYF. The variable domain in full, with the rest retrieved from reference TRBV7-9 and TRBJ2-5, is DTGVSQNPRHKITKRGQNVTFRCDPISEHNRLYWYRQTLGQGPEFLTYFQNEAQLEKSRLLSDRFSAERPKGSFSTLEIQRTEQGDSAMYLCASSLYGGEDTETQYFGPGTRLLVL.

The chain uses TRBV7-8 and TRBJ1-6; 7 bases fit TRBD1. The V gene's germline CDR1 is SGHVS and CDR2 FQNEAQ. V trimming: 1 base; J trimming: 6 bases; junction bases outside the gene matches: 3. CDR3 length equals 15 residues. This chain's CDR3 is CASSLEGARNSPLHF. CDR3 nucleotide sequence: TGTGCCAGCAGCTTAGAGGGGGCTCGTAATTCACCCCTCCACTTT.

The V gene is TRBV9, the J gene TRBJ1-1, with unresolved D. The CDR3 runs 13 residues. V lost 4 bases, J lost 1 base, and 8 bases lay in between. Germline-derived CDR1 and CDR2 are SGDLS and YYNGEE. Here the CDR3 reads CASSLEENTEAFF. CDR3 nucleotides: TGTGCCAGCAGCCTGGAGGAGAACACTGAAGCTTTCTTT.